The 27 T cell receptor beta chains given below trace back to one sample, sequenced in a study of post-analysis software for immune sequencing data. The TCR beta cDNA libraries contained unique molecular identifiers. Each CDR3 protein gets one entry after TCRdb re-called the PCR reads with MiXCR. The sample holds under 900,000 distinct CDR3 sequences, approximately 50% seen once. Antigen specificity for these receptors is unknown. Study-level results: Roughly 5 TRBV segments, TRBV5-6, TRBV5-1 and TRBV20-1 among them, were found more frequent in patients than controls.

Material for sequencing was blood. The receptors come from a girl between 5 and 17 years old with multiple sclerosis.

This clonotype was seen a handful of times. CDR3 residues: CASRGSGSDEQFF. For the CDR3, the DNA is TGTGCCAGCAGGGGTAGCGGGAGCGATGAGCAGTTCTTC. The gene calls are TRBV6-6 and TRBJ2-1, with 9 bases that match TRBD2. The junction had 5 bases not matched to a gene; V was cut back by 6 bases and J by 8 bases. The CDR3 length is 13 residues. The germline CDR1 and CDR2 sequences are MNHNY and SVGAGI (reference sequence).

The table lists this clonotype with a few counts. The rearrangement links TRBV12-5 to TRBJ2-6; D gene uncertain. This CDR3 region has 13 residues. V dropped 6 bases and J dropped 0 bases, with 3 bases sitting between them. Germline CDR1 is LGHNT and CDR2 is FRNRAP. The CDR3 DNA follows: TGTGCTAGTGGCGGCTCTGGGGCCAACGTCCTGACTTTC. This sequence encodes CASGGSGANVLTF.

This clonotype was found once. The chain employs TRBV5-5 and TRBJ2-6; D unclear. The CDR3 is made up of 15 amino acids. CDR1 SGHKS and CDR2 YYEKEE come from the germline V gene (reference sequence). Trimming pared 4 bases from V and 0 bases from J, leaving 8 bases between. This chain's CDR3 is CASSQQSSGANVLTF. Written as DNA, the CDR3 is TGTGCCAGCAGCCAACAGAGCTCTGGGGCCAACGTCCTGACTTTC.

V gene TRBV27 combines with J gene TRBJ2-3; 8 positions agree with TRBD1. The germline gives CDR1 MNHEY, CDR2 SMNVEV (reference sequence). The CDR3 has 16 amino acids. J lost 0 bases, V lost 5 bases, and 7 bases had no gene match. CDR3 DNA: TGTGCCAGCAGTCCTATAGACAGGGGTAGCACAGATACGCAGTATTTT. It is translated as CASSPIDRGSTDTQYF.

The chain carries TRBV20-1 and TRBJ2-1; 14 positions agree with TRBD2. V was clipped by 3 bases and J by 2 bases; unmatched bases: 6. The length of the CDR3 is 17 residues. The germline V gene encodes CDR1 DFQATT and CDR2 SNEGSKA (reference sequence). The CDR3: CSASGTSGGQTYNEQFF. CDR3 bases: TGCAGTGCTAGTGGGACTAGCGGGGGCCAAACCTACAATGAGCAGTTCTTC.

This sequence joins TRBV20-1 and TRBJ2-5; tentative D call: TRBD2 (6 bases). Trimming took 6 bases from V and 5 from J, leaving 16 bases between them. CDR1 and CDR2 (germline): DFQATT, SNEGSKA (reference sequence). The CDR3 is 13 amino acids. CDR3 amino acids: CSAPSPGRETQYF. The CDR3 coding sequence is TGCAGTGCCCCGAGTCCAGGGAGGGAGACCCAGTACTTC.

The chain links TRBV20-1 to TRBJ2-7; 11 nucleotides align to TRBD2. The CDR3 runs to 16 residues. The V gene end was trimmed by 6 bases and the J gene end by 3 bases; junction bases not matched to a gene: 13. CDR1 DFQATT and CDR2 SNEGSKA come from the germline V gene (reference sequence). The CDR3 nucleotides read TGCAGTGCGACCAACCCCGGGACTAGCGGCAACTACGAGCAGTACTTC. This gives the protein CSATNPGTSGNYEQYF.

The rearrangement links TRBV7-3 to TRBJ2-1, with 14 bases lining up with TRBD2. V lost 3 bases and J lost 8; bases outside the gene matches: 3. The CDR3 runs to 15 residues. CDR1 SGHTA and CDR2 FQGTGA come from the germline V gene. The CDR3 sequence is CASSFGTSGSDEQFF. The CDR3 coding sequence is TGTGCCAGCAGCTTCGGGACTAGCGGGAGCGATGAGCAGTTCTTC.

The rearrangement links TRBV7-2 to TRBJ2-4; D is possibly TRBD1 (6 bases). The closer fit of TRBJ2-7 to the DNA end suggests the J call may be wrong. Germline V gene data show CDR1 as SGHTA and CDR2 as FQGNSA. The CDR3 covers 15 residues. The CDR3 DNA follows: TGTGCCAGCAGCTACCGGGACATGAACCCCTACGAGCAGTACTTC. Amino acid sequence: CASSYRDMNPYEQYF.

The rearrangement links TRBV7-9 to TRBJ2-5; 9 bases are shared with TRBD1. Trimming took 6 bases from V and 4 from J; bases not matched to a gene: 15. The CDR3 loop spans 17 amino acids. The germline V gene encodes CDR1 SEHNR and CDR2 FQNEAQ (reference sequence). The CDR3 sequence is CASRPSPQGAIRETQYF. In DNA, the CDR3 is TGTGCCAGCAGACCTAGTCCACAGGGGGCAATCAGAGAGACCCAGTACTTC. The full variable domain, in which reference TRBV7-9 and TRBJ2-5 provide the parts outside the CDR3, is DTGVSQNPRHKITKRGQNVTFRCDPISEHNRLYWYRQTLGQGPEFLTYFQNEAQLEKSRLLSDRFSAERPKGSFSTLEIQRTEQGDSAMYLCASRPSPQGAIRETQYFGPGTRLLVL.

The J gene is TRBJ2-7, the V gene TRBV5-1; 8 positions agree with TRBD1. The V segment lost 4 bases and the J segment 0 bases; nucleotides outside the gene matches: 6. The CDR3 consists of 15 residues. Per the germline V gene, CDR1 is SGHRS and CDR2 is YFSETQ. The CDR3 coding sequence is TGCGCCAGCAGCGGGGACAGGAGGGGCTCCTACGAGCAGTACTTC. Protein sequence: CASSGDRRGSYEQYF.

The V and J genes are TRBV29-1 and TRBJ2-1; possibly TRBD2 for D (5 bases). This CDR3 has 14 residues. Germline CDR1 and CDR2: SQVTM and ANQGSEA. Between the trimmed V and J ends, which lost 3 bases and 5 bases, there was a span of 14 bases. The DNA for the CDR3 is TGCAGCGTTGAGCTAGCCTACGGCCACAATGAGCAGTTCTTC. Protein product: CSVELAYGHNEQFF.

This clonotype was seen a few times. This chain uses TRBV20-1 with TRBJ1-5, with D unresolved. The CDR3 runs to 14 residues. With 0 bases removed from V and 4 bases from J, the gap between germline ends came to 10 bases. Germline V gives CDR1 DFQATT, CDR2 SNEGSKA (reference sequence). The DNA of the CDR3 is TGCAGTGCTAGAGATCCTGGGGTGAATCAGCCCCAGCATTTT. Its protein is CSARDPGVNQPQHF.

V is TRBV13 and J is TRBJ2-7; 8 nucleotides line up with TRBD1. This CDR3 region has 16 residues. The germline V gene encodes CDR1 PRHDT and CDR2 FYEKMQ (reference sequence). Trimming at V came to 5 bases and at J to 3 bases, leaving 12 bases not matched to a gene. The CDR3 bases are TGTGCCAGCAGCCCGTCGGCAGGGGGCTCCCTCTACGAGCAGTACTTC. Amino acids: CASSPSAGGSLYEQYF.

The CDR3 nucleotides are TGTGCCAGCAGTGAAACCTTAGGACAGAGAAACTATGGCTACACCTTC. Encoded protein: CASSETLGQRNYGYTF. V usage is TRBV25-1 and J usage is TRBJ1-2, with D possibly matching TRBD1 (6 bases). This CDR3 spans 16 amino acids. The V end was cut by 2 bases, the J end by 2 bases, with 15 bases between. The V gene's germline CDR1 is MGHDK and CDR2 SYGVNS.

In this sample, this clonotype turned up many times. The CDR3 region is CASSPDTNYGYTF. The CDR3 bases are TGTGCCAGCAGCCCAGACACTAACTATGGCTACACCTTC. The V gene is TRBV27, the J gene TRBJ1-2; D gene uncertain. V lost 6 bases and J 0 bases, leaving 8 bases between the germline ends. Germline CDR1 reads MNHEY; CDR2 reads SMNVEV (reference sequence). CDR3 length equals 13 residues.

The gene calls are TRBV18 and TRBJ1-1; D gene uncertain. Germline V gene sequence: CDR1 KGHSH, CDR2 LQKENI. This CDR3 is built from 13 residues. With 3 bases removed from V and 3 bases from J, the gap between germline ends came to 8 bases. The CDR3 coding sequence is TGTGCCAGCTCACCCACGAGAGACACTGAAGCTTTCTTT. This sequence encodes CASSPTRDTEAFF.

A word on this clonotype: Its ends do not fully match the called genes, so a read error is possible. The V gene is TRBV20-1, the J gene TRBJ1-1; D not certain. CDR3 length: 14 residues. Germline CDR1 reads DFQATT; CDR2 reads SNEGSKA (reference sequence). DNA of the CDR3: TGCAGTGCTAGACGGGGAGCCATGAACATTGAAGCTTTCTTT. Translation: CSARRGAMNIEAFF.

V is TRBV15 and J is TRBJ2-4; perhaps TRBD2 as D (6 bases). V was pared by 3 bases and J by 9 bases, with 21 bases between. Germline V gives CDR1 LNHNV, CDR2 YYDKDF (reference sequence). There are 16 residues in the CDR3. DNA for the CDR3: TGTGCCACCAGCAGGGGGTTTTGGGGGGAAGACGGCATTCAGTACTTC. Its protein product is CATSRGFWGEDGIQYF.

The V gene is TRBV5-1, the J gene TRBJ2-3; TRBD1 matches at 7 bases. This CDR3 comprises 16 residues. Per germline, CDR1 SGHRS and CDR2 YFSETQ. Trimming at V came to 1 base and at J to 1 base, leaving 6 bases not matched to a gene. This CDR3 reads CASSLSSGTGTDTQYF. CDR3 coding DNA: TGCGCCAGCAGCTTGAGTTCTGGGACAGGCACAGATACGCAGTATTTT.

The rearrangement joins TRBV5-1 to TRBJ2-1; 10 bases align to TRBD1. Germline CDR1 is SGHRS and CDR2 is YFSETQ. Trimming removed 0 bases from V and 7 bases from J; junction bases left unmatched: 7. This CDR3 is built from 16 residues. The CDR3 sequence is CASSLEGQGLTNEQFF. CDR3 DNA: TGCGCCAGCAGCTTGGAGGGACAGGGGCTTACGAATGAGCAGTTCTTC.

The CDR3 nucleotides read TGTGCCAGCAGCTCAAGGACTAGCGGGCGAAGCACAGATACGCAGTATTTT. Its protein is CASSSRTSGRSTDTQYF. V and J are TRBV7-3 and TRBJ2-3, with 11 positions matching TRBD2. V was clipped by 4 bases and J by 0 bases; unmatched bases: 6. Germline CDR1 SGHTA, CDR2 FQGTGA. The length of the CDR3 is 17 residues.

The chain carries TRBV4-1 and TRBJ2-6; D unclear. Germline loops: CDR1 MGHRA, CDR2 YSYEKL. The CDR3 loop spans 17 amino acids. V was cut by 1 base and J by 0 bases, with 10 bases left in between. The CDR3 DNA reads TGCGCCAGCAGCCAAGCTGGTAGGCCCTCTGGGGCCAACGTCCTGACTTTC. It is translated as CASSQAGRPSGANVLTF.

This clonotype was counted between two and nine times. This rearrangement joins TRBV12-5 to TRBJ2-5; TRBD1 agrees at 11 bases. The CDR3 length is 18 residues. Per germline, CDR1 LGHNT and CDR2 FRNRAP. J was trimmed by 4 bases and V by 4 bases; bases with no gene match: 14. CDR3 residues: CASGSIYRDRGWRETQYF. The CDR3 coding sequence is TGTGCTAGTGGTTCCATCTACCGGGACAGGGGGTGGCGAGAGACCCAGTACTTC. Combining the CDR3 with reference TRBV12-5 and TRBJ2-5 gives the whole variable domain DARVTQTPRHKVTEMGQEVTMRCQPILGHNTVFWYRQTMMQGLELLAYFRNRAPLDDSGMPKDRFSAEMPDATLATLKIQPSEPRDSAVYFCASGSIYRDRGWRETQYFGPGTRLLVL.

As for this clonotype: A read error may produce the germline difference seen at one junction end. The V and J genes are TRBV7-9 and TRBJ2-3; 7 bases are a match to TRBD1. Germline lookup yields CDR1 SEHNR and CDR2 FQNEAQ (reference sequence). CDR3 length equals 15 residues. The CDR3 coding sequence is TGTGTCAGCAGCTTAGCGACAGGGAAAACAGATACGCAGTATTTT. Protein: CVSSLATGKTDTQYF. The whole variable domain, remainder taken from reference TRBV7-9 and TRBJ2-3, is DTGVSQNPRHKITKRGQNVTFRCDPISEHNRLYWYRQTLGQGPEFLTYFQNEAQLEKSRLLSDRFSAERPKGSFSTLEIQRTEQGDSAMYLCVSSLATGKTDTQYFGPGTRLTVL.

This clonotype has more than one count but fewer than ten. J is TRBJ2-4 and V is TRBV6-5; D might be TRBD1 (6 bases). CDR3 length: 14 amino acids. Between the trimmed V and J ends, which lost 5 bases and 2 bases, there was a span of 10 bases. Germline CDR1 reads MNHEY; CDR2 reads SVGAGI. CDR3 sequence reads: CASSQGFSKNIQYF. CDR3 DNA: TGTGCCAGCAGTCAGGGGTTCTCCAAAAACATTCAGTACTTC.

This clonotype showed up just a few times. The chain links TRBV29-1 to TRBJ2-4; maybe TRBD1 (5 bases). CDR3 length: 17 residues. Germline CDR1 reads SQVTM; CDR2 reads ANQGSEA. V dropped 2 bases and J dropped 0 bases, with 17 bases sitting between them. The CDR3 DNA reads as TGCAGCGTTGAAATAGGGGCTTACAGGCTAGCCAAAAACATTCAGTACTTC. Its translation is CSVEIGAYRLAKNIQYF.